Shown below are 6 T cell receptor beta chains from a single sample sequenced in a study of molecular identifiers for immune sequencing clone quantification. MiXCR was run by TCRdb on the PCR reads, yielding one entry per CDR3 protein. The data show about 640,000 distinct CDR3 sequences, approximately 20% seen once. The material sequenced was naive CD8+ T cells from blood, with Jurkat cell RNA spiked in. Subset of the sample: FACS-sorted CD8+CD4-CCR7+CD45RA+ naive T cells. The origin of the receptors is a human donor in good health. Some libraries in this study had Jurkat cell RNA spiked in.

This clonotype was seen at least ten times. The rearrangement uses TRBV14 and TRBJ1-5; no clear D. Deletions cut 5 bases from V and 6 bases from J, with 11 bases between. The CDR3 runs 13 residues. Germline values: CDR1 SGHDN, CDR2 FVKESK. CDR3 sequence reads: CASSGAGGQPQHF. For the CDR3, the DNA is TGTGCCAGCAGCGGCGCCGGCGGTCAGCCCCAGCATTTT.

This clonotype was seen a handful of times. CDR3 sequence (DNA): TGTGCCAGTAGTATTTCCCCTTACACCGGGGAGCTGTTTTTT. Its protein is CASSISPYTGELFF. This chain uses TRBV19 with TRBJ2-2; no clear D gene. Trimming stripped 3 bases from V and 3 bases from J, with 8 bases between. The germline CDR1 and CDR2 sequences are LNHDA and SQIVND (reference sequence). The CDR3 totals 14 residues. Full variable domain (remainder filled in from reference TRBV19 and TRBJ2-2): DGGITQSPKYLFRKEGQNVTLSCEQNLNHDAMYWYRQDPGQGLRLIYYSQIVNDFQKGDIAEGYSVSREKKESFPLTVTSAQKNPTAFYLCASSISPYTGELFFGEGSRLTVL.

This clonotype showed up many times. This chain uses TRBV6-2 or TRBV6-3 with TRBJ1-5; 9 bases align to TRBD1. Trimming at V came to 5 bases and at J to 8 bases, leaving 7 bases not matched to a gene. The CDR3 has 14 amino acids. Germline V gene data show CDR1 as MNHEY and CDR2 as SVGEGT. The CDR3 loop is CASSATGGWEPQHF. The CDR3 DNA follows: TGTGCCAGCAGTGCAACAGGGGGCTGGGAGCCCCAGCATTTT.

Of note for this clonotype: One base away lies a much larger clone, so this may be a sequencing read error. The chain joins TRBV5-6 to TRBJ1-5, with unresolved D. CDR3 length: 14 residues. In germline, CDR1 is SGHDT, CDR2 YYEEEE. Trimming took 2 bases from V and 3 from J, leaving 9 bases between them. CDR3 coding DNA: TGTGCCAGCAGCTTATCGAATAACAATCAGCCCCAGCATTTT. Its protein product is CASSLSNNNQPQHF.

This chain links TRBV27 with TRBJ2-3, with 7 bases identical to TRBD2. The CDR3 loop spans 16 amino acids. Germline CDR1 is MNHEY and CDR2 is SMNVEV (reference sequence). With V trimmed by 6 bases and J by 3 bases, 12 bases remained unmatched. The CDR3 DNA reads as TGTGCCAGCAGCTCGACCCGGACTAGAAAAACAGATACGCAGTATTTT. The encoded protein is CASSSTRTRKTDTQYF.

This clonotype showed up just a few times. The chain couples TRBV9 to TRBJ2-7; D is unresolved. The V end was cut by 0 bases, the J end by 2 bases, with 9 bases between. This CDR3 comprises 14 residues. The germline V gene has CDR1 SGDLS and CDR2 YYNGEE. Here the CDR3 reads CASSVGAAPYEQYF. The DNA for the CDR3 is TGTGCCAGCAGCGTAGGGGCTGCCCCCTACGAGCAGTACTTC.